The 12 T cell receptor beta chains in this list originate from one sample, sequenced in a study of T cell responses to AZD1222 COVID-19 vaccine. Sequencing used immunoSEQ multiplex PCR; TCRdb keeps in-frame clones, though not all of them. The sample lists about 130,000 clones, 88% seen once, with 7.5% to 8% in the top ten. The sample here was peripheral blood, taken on day 0 of AZD1222 vaccination. The source is an adult in good health.

This clone was found once. The chain recombines TRBV6-2 or TRBV6-3 with TRBJ2-2, with D possibly matching TRBD1 (6 bases). Germline CDR1 MNHEY, CDR2 SVGEGT. Trimming removed 4 bases from V and 4 bases from J, with 16 bases in between. This CDR3 is 16 amino acids long. The DNA of the CDR3 is TGTGCCAGCAGTTCCGCTCAGGGGTATGGCACCGGGGAGCTGTTTTTT. It translates to CASSSAQGYGTGELFF.

This chain connects TRBV9 to TRBJ1-5; no clear D. Germline V CDR1 and CDR2: SGDLS, YYNGEE. The V and J ends lost 6 bases and 3 bases respectively, with 16 bases between them. This CDR3 is built from 15 residues. The CDR3 reads CASKPGGRNNQPQHF. Here the CDR3 DNA reads TGTGCCAGCAAACCGGGTGGACGGAACAATCAGCCCCAGCATTTT.

The gene calls are TRBV5-4 and TRBJ2-3; 10 bases are a match to TRBD2. CDR1 and CDR2 (germline): SGHNT, YYREEE (reference sequence). The CDR3 loop spans 15 amino acids. Losses at the gene ends were 4 bases for V and 5 bases for J; bases not matched to a gene: 7. CDR3 bases: TGTGCCAGCAGCCGGGGACTAGCGAGTGGAGATACGCAGTATTTT. It codes for CASSRGLASGDTQYF.

The V and J genes are TRBV19 and TRBJ2-3; 7 nucleotides line up with TRBD2. The J segment lost 0 bases and the V segment lost 7 bases, leaving 19 bases of the junction unmatched. CDR3 length: 19 residues. Germline V lookup: CDR1 LNHDA, CDR2 SQIVND (reference sequence). The CDR3 DNA follows: TGTGCCAGTACCCGGTCGCCAGCGGGAACTTTTGCTAGCACAGATACGCAGTATTTT. It is translated as CASTRSPAGTFASTDTQYF.

V usage is TRBV11-2 and J usage is TRBJ1-1, with D maybe TRBD1 (6 bases). The CDR3 extends over 14 amino acids. Per the germline V gene, CDR1 is SGHAT and CDR2 is FQNNGV. Trimming left V 1 base short and J 10 bases short, with 16 bases between. The CDR3 loop reads CASSLAQGNSGAFF. In nucleotides, the CDR3 is TGTGCCAGCAGCTTAGCCCAGGGGAATTCTGGAGCTTTCTTT.

J is TRBJ2-2 and V is TRBV19, with D perhaps matching TRBD1 or TRBD2 (5 bases each). From germline, CDR1 is LNHDA and CDR2 SQIVND (reference sequence). This CDR3 spans 16 amino acids. V was cut by 0 bases and J by 5 bases, with 13 bases left in between. CDR3 DNA: TGTGCCAGTAGTATAGATGGGACCATTGGGACCGGGGAGCTGTTTTTT. It translates to CASSIDGTIGTGELFF.

The chain uses TRBV19 and TRBJ1-2; D gene ambiguous. The CDR3 sequence is 16 residues long. Germline CDR1 LNHDA, CDR2 SQIVND (reference sequence). Trimming removed 4 bases from V and 3 bases from J, with 18 bases in between. Here the CDR3 DNA reads TGTGCCAGTAGTAGTCAGGCTGTTGTTTCACACTATGGCTACACCTTC. It is translated as CASSSQAVVSHYGYTF.

The J gene is TRBJ1-1, the V gene TRBV4-2; 11 positions match TRBD1. This CDR3 is built from 16 residues. Per the germline V gene, CDR1 is LGHNA and CDR2 is YNFKEQ. The J segment lost 7 bases and the V segment lost 1 base, leaving 8 bases of the junction unmatched. The CDR3 DNA is TGTGCCAGCAGCCAAGGGACACCGGGACAGGGGGTTGAAGCTTTCTTT. It codes for CASSQGTPGQGVEAFF.

The rearrangement links TRBV30 to TRBJ2-1, with 9 bases lining up with TRBD2. V dropped 2 bases and J dropped 12; count of bases not matched to a gene: 2. CDR1 and CDR2 from the germline V gene are GTSNPN and SVGIG (reference sequence). The CDR3 is 11 amino acids. The CDR3 is CAWSLAGRQFF. CDR3 DNA sequence: TGTGCCTGGAGTCTAGCGGGGCGGCAGTTCTTC.

J is TRBJ1-2 and V is TRBV6-5, with 8 bases lining up with TRBD1. Germline trimming cut 6 bases from V and 3 bases from J; bases unmatched to any gene: 6. Germline V gives CDR1 MNHEY, CDR2 SVGAGI. The CDR3 length is 14 residues. The CDR3 spells CASRFEDRDYGYTF. CDR3 in DNA: TGTGCCAGCAGGTTTGAGGACAGGGACTATGGCTACACCTTC.

The V gene is TRBV15, the J gene TRBJ1-3, with D unresolved. The germline V gene has CDR1 LNHNV and CDR2 YYDKDF (reference sequence). This CDR3 region has 16 residues. V was trimmed by 3 bases and J by 0 bases, leaving 12 bases between them. As DNA, the CDR3 is TGTGCCACCAGCAGGCGTGCAGGTAGCTCTGGAAACACCATATATTTT. Protein sequence: CATSRRAGSSGNTIYF.

This clone appeared a single time. J is TRBJ2-2 and V is TRBV2; D possibly corresponds to TRBD2 (5 bases). CDR3 length: 14 amino acids. The germline CDR1 and CDR2 sequences are SNHLY and FYNNEI. V was trimmed by 8 bases and J by 7 bases, leaving 17 bases between them. The CDR3 sequence is CASWSGFSGGELFF. As DNA, the CDR3 is TGTGCCAGCTGGTCGGGGTTTAGTGGCGGGGAGCTGTTTTTT.